There are a few counts of the clone carrying this T cell receptor beta chain. Sequenced by immunoSEQ multiplex PCR; TCRdb stores in-frame clones only, minus some. This sample yields more than 85,000 clones, of which just under 85% are seen a single time; about 10% belongs to the top ten. This record comes from a study of blood T cell repertoires in COVID-19. CDR1 SQVTM and CDR2 ANQGSEA come from the germline V gene. Germline trimming cut 7 bases from V and 2 bases from J; bases unmatched to any gene: 8. The CDR3 extends over 14 amino acids. The sequence derives from a man between 65 and 80 years old with acute or convalescent COVID-19. Sequenced: peripheral blood. The chain couples TRBV29-1 to TRBJ2-1, with 7 bases matching TRBD2. Here the CDR3 reads CSARDYDAYNEQFF. The CDR3 DNA is TGCAGCGCTAGGGACTACGATGCCTACAATGAGCAGTTCTTC.